The entry below describes one T cell receptor (beta chain). The data stem from a study of CD8 T cells in Susac syndrome. The sequenced target, TCR beta, came from blood CD8+ and CD4+ T cells. The multiple sclerosis controls were treatment-naive patients affected by stable or active relapsing-remitting disease. An amount of RNA that ranged from 0.5 to 1 ug was reverse transcribed with random hexamers. TCRdb analysed the immunoSEQ multiplex PCR reads with MiXCR anew, one entry per CDR3 protein. The sample records 200,000 to 250,000 distinct CDR3 sequences, 95% being singletons. The material sequenced was CD4+ T cells from PBMCs. The clonotype was recovered from a human donor with multiple sclerosis.

In DNA, the CDR3 is TGTGCCAGCACCGACAGGGGTAATACCTACGAGCAGTACTTC. Translating gives CASTDRGNTYEQYF. J is TRBJ2-7 and V is TRBV2, with 8 bases identical to TRBD1. CDR3 length: 14 residues. After removal of 7 bases from V and 2 bases from J, the junction contained 7 bases not matched to a gene. Germline CDR1 and CDR2: SNHLY and FYNNEI.